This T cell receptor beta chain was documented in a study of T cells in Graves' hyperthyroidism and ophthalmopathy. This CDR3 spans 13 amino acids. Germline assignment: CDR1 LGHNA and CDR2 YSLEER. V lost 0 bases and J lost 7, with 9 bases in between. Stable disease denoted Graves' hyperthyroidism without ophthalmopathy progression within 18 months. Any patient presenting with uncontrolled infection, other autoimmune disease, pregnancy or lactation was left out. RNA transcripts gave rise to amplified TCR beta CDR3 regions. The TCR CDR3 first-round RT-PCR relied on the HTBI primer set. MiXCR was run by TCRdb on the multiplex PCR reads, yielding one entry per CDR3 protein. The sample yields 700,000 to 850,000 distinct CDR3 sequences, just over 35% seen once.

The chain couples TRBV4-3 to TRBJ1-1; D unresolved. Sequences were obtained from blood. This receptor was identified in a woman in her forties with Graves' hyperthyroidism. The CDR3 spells CASSQEGYIEAFF. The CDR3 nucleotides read TGCGCCAGCAGCCAAGAAGGATATATTGAAGCTTTCTTT.